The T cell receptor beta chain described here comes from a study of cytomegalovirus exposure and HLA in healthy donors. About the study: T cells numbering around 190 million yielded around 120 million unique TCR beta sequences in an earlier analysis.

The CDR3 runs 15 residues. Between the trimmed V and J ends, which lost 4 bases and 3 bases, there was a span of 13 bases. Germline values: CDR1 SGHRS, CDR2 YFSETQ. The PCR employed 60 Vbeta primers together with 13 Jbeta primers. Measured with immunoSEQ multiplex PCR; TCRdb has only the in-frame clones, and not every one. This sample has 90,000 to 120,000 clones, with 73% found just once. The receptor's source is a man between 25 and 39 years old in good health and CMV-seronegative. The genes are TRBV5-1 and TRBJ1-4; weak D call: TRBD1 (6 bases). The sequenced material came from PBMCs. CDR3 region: CASSPTGSANEKLFF. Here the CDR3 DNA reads TGCGCCAGCAGCCCGACAGGATCTGCTAATGAAAAACTGTTTTTT.